This T cell receptor (beta chain) was recovered during a study of metastatic and nonmetastatic thyroid tumors. The overall study: Where malignant and benign thyroid patients were concerned, repertoires were compared across blood and tumor or nodule tissue. Overall study results and limits: Versus benign nodules, malignant thyroid tumors reportedly had significantly higher TCR beta diversity, in blood and tumor.

Nobody among the patients had been given any treatment before thyroid surgery. Per the authors' pipeline: A papillary thyroid cancer distant-metastasis classifier was built from CDR3 differences across clinicopathological groups. TCRdb ran MiXCR on the PCR reads. The V and J calls come from TCRdb's annotation, not from the publication. The sample lists over 50,000 clones, under 30% seen once, with 15% in the top ten. V was pared by 0 bases and J by 8 bases, with 6 bases of the junction left unmatched. The CDR3 is 14 residues long. Germline lookup yields CDR1 ENHRY and CDR2 SYGVKD. Remarks on this clone: Its antigen is as yet unknown.

The sequence derives from a female donor with papillary thyroid cancer or a benign thyroid nodule (not recorded which). Some clones in this sample may be carry-over from other donors' samples. This sequence joins TRBV10-3 and TRBJ1-2; TRBD1 matches at 7 bases. The source material was blood. The DNA for the CDR3 is TGTGCCATCAGTGAGTCACCGACAGGGCAAGGCTACACCTTC. Its translation: CAISESPTGQGYTF.